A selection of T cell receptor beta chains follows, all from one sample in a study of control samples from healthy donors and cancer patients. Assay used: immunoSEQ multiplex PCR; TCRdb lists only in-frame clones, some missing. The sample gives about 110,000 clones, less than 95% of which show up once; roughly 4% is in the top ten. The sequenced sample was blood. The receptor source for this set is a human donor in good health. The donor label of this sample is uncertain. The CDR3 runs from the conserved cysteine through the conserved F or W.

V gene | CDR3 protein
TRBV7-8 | CASSLKETRGNTEAFF
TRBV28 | CASSLQDTPKLFF
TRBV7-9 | CASSFLGEREPFF
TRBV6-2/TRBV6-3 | CASSRVQGAGELFF
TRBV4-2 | CASSQEGLQKETQYF
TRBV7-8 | CASSSYRDYQYQETQYF
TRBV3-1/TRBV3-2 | CASSQDNRGGEKLFF
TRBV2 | CASSETGNQPQHF
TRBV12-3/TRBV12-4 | CASSFGSYEQYF
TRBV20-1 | CSASGTGEDEQYF
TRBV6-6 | CASSYSGTGLSEQYF
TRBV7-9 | CASSFSTGLNSPLHF
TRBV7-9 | CASSLSDPETQYF
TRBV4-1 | CASSLSGGAGEQFF
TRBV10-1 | CASSGDRESYEQYF
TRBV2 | CASRGTNSNSPLHF
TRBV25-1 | CASSFRDSVYNEQFF
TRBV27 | CASSLVGTGRNQPQHF
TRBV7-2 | CASSYLSTDTQYF
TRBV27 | CASSVDRVRAQGNTEAFF
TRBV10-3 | CAIGSGEKLFF
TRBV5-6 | CASGSGVEAFF
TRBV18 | CASSPVRLEEQYF
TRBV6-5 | CASNQAGENSPLHF
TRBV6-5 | CASSPRTGGEIGYTF
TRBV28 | CASSPTVPFRELFF